This is a list of T cell receptor beta chains from one sample in a study of T cell responses to AZD1222 COVID-19 vaccine. Assay used: immunoSEQ multiplex PCR; TCRdb lists only in-frame clones, some missing. In the table there are around 78,000 clones, roughly 90% of which are singletons. Sequenced material: peripheral blood, taken 28 days after the second AZD1222 dose. These receptor sequences come from an adult who received the AZD1222 COVID-19 vaccine. Both conserved end residues are part of each CDR3. A D gene is named only where the DNA matches it firmly. Expanded clones get a size class; other rows say once, few or many, or leave the size out.

j_call: TRBJ1-2; d_call: TRBD1; v_call: TRBV2; clone_size: .; cdr3_nt: TGTGCCAGCAGTGACAGGGGGTATGGCTACACCTTC; cdr3_aa: CASSDRGYGYTF
j_call: TRBJ2-1; d_call: .; v_call: TRBV28; clone_size: .; cdr3_nt: TGTGCCAGCAGTTCCGCGACTAGTTCAGGTTACAATGAGCAGTTCTTC; cdr3_aa: CASSSATSSGYNEQFF
j_call: TRBJ2-7; d_call: .; v_call: TRBV5-1; clone_size: .; cdr3_nt: TGCGCCAGCAGCGGGACGGTTTCTTACGATGAGCAGTACTTC; cdr3_aa: CASSGTVSYDEQYF
j_call: TRBJ1-2; d_call: TRBD1; v_call: TRBV25-1; clone_size: .; cdr3_nt: TGTGCCAGCAGTGAATTAGGGACAGAGGAGCACTACTTC; cdr3_aa: CASSELGTEEHYF
j_call: TRBJ1-5; d_call: .; v_call: TRBV5-6; clone_size: .; cdr3_nt: TGTGCCAGCAGCTTGACAGGACAGCCCCAGCATTTT; cdr3_aa: CASSLTGQPQHF
j_call: TRBJ2-7; d_call: .; v_call: TRBV6-5; clone_size: .; cdr3_nt: TGTGCCAGCCTTGGATCGGTCTACGAGCAGTACTTC; cdr3_aa: CASLGSVYEQYF
j_call: TRBJ1-6; d_call: .; v_call: TRBV27; clone_size: .; cdr3_nt: TGTGCCAGCACCCGAGGGGGGGTGGGTAATTCACCCCTCCACTTT; cdr3_aa: CASTRGGVGNSPLHF
j_call: TRBJ1-5; d_call: .; v_call: TRBV19; clone_size: .; cdr3_nt: TGTGCCAGTAGATATCAAGTAGGGGGGATTGGCAATCAGCCCCAGCATTTT; cdr3_aa: CASRYQVGGIGNQPQHF
j_call: TRBJ1-2; d_call: .; v_call: TRBV12-3/TRBV12-4; clone_size: once; cdr3_nt: TGTGCCAGCAGTTCGGACCGTTTAGGTGGCTACACCTTC; cdr3_aa: CASSSDRLGGYTF
j_call: TRBJ1-4; d_call: .; v_call: TRBV15; clone_size: few; cdr3_nt: TGTGCCACCAGCAGGGGGGATAATGAAAAACTGTTTTTT; cdr3_aa: CATSRGDNEKLFF
j_call: TRBJ1-5; d_call: TRBD1; v_call: TRBV10-3; clone_size: .; cdr3_nt: TGTGCCATCAGGACAGGGGAGCATCAGCCCCAGCATTTT; cdr3_aa: CAIRTGEHQPQHF
j_call: TRBJ1-1; d_call: .; v_call: TRBV11-2; clone_size: .; cdr3_nt: TGTGCCAGCAGCTTCCATGGACGGGCAACTGAAGCTTTCTTT; cdr3_aa: CASSFHGRATEAFF
j_call: TRBJ2-3; d_call: TRBD2; v_call: TRBV9; clone_size: .; cdr3_nt: TGTGCCAGCAGCGGTGGTGGTAGCGGGGGGGCAGTGGCAGATACGCAGTATTTT; cdr3_aa: CASSGGGSGGAVADTQYF
j_call: TRBJ1-2; d_call: .; v_call: TRBV9; clone_size: .; cdr3_nt: TGTGCCAGCGGTACCTATGGCTACACCTTC; cdr3_aa: CASGTYGYTF
j_call: TRBJ1-4; d_call: .; v_call: TRBV5-5; clone_size: once; cdr3_nt: TGTGCCAGCAGCATACCGACGGGGGATAATGAAAAACTGTTTTTT; cdr3_aa: CASSIPTGDNEKLFF
j_call: TRBJ1-1; d_call: .; v_call: TRBV6-5; clone_size: few; cdr3_nt: TGTGCCAGCAGCCAAACCTGGCAGGGCACGGGAGCTTTCTTT; cdr3_aa: CASSQTWQGTGAFF
j_call: TRBJ2-2; d_call: TRBD2; v_call: TRBV7-9; clone_size: .; cdr3_nt: TGTGCCAGCAGTCTCGGGGGGGCCCCCGGGGAGCTGTTTTTT; cdr3_aa: CASSLGGAPGELFF
j_call: TRBJ2-7; d_call: .; v_call: TRBV14; clone_size: .; cdr3_nt: TGTGCCAGCAGAGGAGGGAACTCCTACGAGCAGTACTTC; cdr3_aa: CASRGGNSYEQYF
j_call: TRBJ1-3; d_call: .; v_call: TRBV7-9; clone_size: .; cdr3_nt: TGTGCCAGCAGCTTAGAGCCCTCTGGAAACACCATATATTTT; cdr3_aa: CASSLEPSGNTIYF
j_call: TRBJ2-7; d_call: .; v_call: TRBV13; clone_size: .; cdr3_nt: TGTGCCAGCAGCCGCCAGCCAGGGGACGAGCAGTACTTC; cdr3_aa: CASSRQPGDEQYF
j_call: TRBJ2-7; d_call: TRBD1; v_call: TRBV6-1; clone_size: .; cdr3_nt: TGTGCCAGCAGTGAACACAGGGGCTACGAGCAGTACTTC; cdr3_aa: CASSEHRGYEQYF
j_call: TRBJ2-6; d_call: .; v_call: TRBV27; clone_size: .; cdr3_nt: TGTGCCAGCAAAGCCTACTCTGGGGCCAACGTCCTGACTTTC; cdr3_aa: CASKAYSGANVLTF
j_call: TRBJ2-7; d_call: TRBD1; v_call: TRBV30; clone_size: .; cdr3_nt: TGTGCCTGGAAGACAGGGGACGGGCCCTACGAGCAGTACTTC; cdr3_aa: CAWKTGDGPYEQYF
j_call: TRBJ1-1; d_call: .; v_call: TRBV19; clone_size: .; cdr3_nt: TGTGCCAGTAGTATAGACAGAGCGTTTGAAGCTTTCTTT; cdr3_aa: CASSIDRAFEAFF
j_call: TRBJ2-5; d_call: TRBD1; v_call: TRBV7-9; clone_size: .; cdr3_nt: TGTGCCAGCAGTCCCGGGACAGGGGAGGAGACCCAGTACTTC; cdr3_aa: CASSPGTGEETQYF
j_call: TRBJ2-7; d_call: .; v_call: TRBV7-9; clone_size: .; cdr3_nt: TGTGCCAGCAGCTTGGCAGGGCACGACGAGCAGTACTTC; cdr3_aa: CASSLAGHDEQYF
j_call: TRBJ1-5; d_call: .; v_call: TRBV6-2/TRBV6-3; clone_size: few; cdr3_nt: TGTGCCAGCAGTTACGGGCAGGGTAGGAATCAGCCCCAGCATTTT; cdr3_aa: CASSYGQGRNQPQHF
j_call: TRBJ2-5; d_call: TRBD2; v_call: TRBV3-1/TRBV3-2; clone_size: .; cdr3_nt: TGTGCCAGCAGCCTCCGCGGGGGGGAGCAAGAGACCCAGTACTTC; cdr3_aa: CASSLRGGEQETQYF
j_call: TRBJ2-5; d_call: .; v_call: TRBV7-2; clone_size: .; cdr3_nt: TGTGCCAGCAGCTTAGGTCTGCAGCGCCAAGAGACCCAGTACTTC; cdr3_aa: CASSLGLQRQETQYF
j_call: TRBJ1-1; d_call: .; v_call: TRBV6-5; clone_size: .; cdr3_nt: TGTGCCAGCAGTTATGGTCGGGGAGACACTGAAGCTTTCTTT; cdr3_aa: CASSYGRGDTEAFF
j_call: TRBJ2-7; d_call: .; v_call: TRBV5-1; clone_size: .; cdr3_nt: TGCGCCAGCAGCGCCACTACCCAGGGGCCCTACGAGCAGTACTTC; cdr3_aa: CASSATTQGPYEQYF
j_call: TRBJ2-2; d_call: .; v_call: TRBV30; clone_size: .; cdr3_nt: TGTGCCTGGAGTGAGGGCTCCGGGGAGCTGTTTTTT; cdr3_aa: CAWSEGSGELFF
j_call: TRBJ2-1; d_call: TRBD2; v_call: TRBV19; clone_size: .; cdr3_nt: TGTGCCAGTAGTCCCGAGCGGGGCGGTTACAATGAGCAGTTCTTC; cdr3_aa: CASSPERGGYNEQFF
j_call: TRBJ2-7; d_call: .; v_call: TRBV3-1/TRBV3-2; clone_size: .; cdr3_nt: TGTGCCAGCAGCCACTACGAGCAGTACTTC; cdr3_aa: CASSHYEQYF
j_call: TRBJ1-1; d_call: .; v_call: TRBV6-5; clone_size: .; cdr3_nt: TGTGCCAGCAGTTACACAGGGAACACTGAAGCTTTCTTT; cdr3_aa: CASSYTGNTEAFF
j_call: TRBJ1-1; d_call: .; v_call: TRBV6-2/TRBV6-3; clone_size: .; cdr3_nt: TGTGCCAGCAGTTACTCGGTCGGGGGGAAGGTGAACACTGAAGCTTTCTTT; cdr3_aa: CASSYSVGGKVNTEAFF
j_call: TRBJ2-1; d_call: .; v_call: TRBV19; clone_size: .; cdr3_nt: TGTGCCAGTAGTATAGATGGGGTCAATGAGCAGTTCTTC; cdr3_aa: CASSIDGVNEQFF